This T cell receptor (beta chain) derives from a study of blood T cell repertoires in COVID-19. The overall study: Samples came from the United States, Italy and Spain, spanning acute and convalescent COVID-19. T cells, B-cell-depleted T cells, or PBMCs provided the cDNA or gDNA that served as material.

In the original processing: Reference gene primer amplification gave nucleated cell count estimates. Measured with immunoSEQ multiplex PCR; TCRdb has only the in-frame clones, and not every one. The D gene and trimming were derived from the DNA, and the V and J assignments and clone size from that table. The profile covers about 150,000 clones, with 75% to 85% appearing a single time and about 7.2% taken by the ten largest. The V end lost 6 bases, the J end lost 1 base, and 9 bases lay between the germline ends. This CDR3 spans 13 amino acids. CDR1 and CDR2 from the germline V gene are SNHLY and FYNNEI.

J is TRBJ1-1 and V is TRBV2; no firm D call. The source material was peripheral blood. This sequence was found in a woman aged 45 to 65 in a cohort sampled during active or convalescent COVID-19. CDR3 DNA sequence: TGTGCCAGCAGCCCTAGACGGAACACTGAAGCTTTCTTT. Translation gives CASSPRRNTEAFF.